This T cell receptor beta chain is drawn from a study of blood T cell repertoires in COVID-19. Overall study: There were acute and convalescent COVID-19 samples, and they came from the United States, Italy and Spain.

Germline V gene data show CDR1 as MNHEY and CDR2 as SVGAGI. Trimming took off 7 bases at V and 9 bases at J, with 13 bases between the two ends. The CDR3 runs to 12 residues. As originally analysed: From reference gene primer amplification, estimates of nucleated cell counts were derived. The assay was immunoSEQ multiplex PCR, and TCRdb's table has in-frame clones only and misses some. V and J calls and clone size follow that table, whereas D and trimming were derived from the DNA. This table has around 26,000 clones, roughly 82% appearing once. What was sequenced was peripheral blood. This clonotype was sampled from an elderly man with active or convalescent COVID-19. The chain links TRBV6-5 to TRBJ1-5, with D perhaps TRBD1 (5 bases). The CDR3 bases are TGTGCCAGCATATCAGGGCAGGGGCCCCAGCATTTT. Protein product: CASISGQGPQHF.